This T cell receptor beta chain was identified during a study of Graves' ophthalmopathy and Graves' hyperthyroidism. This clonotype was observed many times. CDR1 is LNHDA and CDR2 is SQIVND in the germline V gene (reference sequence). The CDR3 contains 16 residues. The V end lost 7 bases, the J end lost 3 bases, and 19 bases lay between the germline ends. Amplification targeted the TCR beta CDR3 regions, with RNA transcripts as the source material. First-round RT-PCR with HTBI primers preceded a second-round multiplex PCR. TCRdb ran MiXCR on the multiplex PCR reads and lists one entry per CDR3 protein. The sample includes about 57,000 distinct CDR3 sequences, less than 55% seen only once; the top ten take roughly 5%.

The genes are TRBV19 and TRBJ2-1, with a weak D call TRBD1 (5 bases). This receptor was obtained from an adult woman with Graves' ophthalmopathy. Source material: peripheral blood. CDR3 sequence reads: CASKGAAKAFYNEQFF. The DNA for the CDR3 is TGTGCCAGTAAAGGGGCAGCTAAGGCATTCTACAATGAGCAGTTCTTC.